One sample yielded the 17 T cell receptor beta chains listed below, sequenced in a study of cytotoxic CD8 clonotypes in ibrutinib-treated CLL. Here immunoSEQ multiplex PCR was the method, and the copy in TCRdb shows in-frame clones only, minus some. This table holds over 75,000 clones, 70% to 80% found once. This specimen consisted of PBMCs, obtained after 12 months of ibrutinib treatment. These receptors all stem from a human donor with chronic lymphocytic leukemia.

V and J are TRBV14 and TRBJ2-1; 9 bases match TRBD1. CDR1 SGHDN and CDR2 FVKESK come from the germline V gene. The CDR3 is 16 residues long. J was trimmed by 9 bases and V by 0 bases; bases with no gene match: 9. The CDR3 spells CASSQEAGQGSLEQFF. The CDR3 coding sequence is TGTGCCAGCAGCCAAGAGGCGGGACAGGGTTCTCTTGAGCAGTTCTTC. The full variable domain, completed using reference TRBV14 and TRBJ2-1, is EAGVTQFPSHSVIEKGQTVTLRCDPISGHDNLYWYRRVMGKEIKFLLHFVKESKQDESGMPNNRFLAERTGGTYSTLKVQPAELEDSGVYFCASSQEAGQGSLEQFFGPGTRLTVL.

The V gene is TRBV5-6, the J gene TRBJ2-5; no reliable D call. Trimming stripped 0 bases from V and 1 base from J, with 10 bases between. The length of the CDR3 is 15 residues. Germline V CDR1 and CDR2: SGHDT, YYEEEE. CDR3 in DNA: TGTGCCAGCAGCTTGGGCACCGCTGCCCAAGAGACCCAGTACTTC. This translates into CASSLGTAAQETQYF.

The rearrangement links TRBV5-1 to TRBJ1-2, with D tentatively TRBD1 (6 bases). The germline V and J ends were trimmed by 0 bases and 4 bases, with 16 bases remaining between them. Germline V gene lookup returns CDR1 SGHRS and CDR2 YFSETQ. The CDR3 is 16 residues long. CDR3 nucleotides: TGCGCCAGCAGCTTGGCCCAAGGGGGGGCGATCTATGGCTACACCTTC. This gives the protein CASSLAQGGAIYGYTF.

The chain joins TRBV25-1 to TRBJ2-5; 10 nucleotides match TRBD1. Germline CDR1 and CDR2: MGHDK and SYGVNS. V lost 11 bases, J lost 3 bases, and 6 bases stayed unmatched. This CDR3 has 13 amino acids. CDR3 sequence: CAFSDRGEETQYF. The CDR3 bases are TGTGCCTTCTCGGACAGGGGGGAAGAGACCCAGTACTTC.

The chain carries TRBV29-1 and TRBJ2-7, with a tentative D call TRBD1 (5 bases). The CDR3 sequence is 12 residues long. The V end was cut by 6 bases, the J end by 3 bases, with 12 bases between. CDR1 and CDR2 from the germline V gene are SQVTM and ANQGSEA. The CDR3, as DNA: TGCAGCGTCCAGCGCGACAGCTACGAGCAGTACTTC. Encoded protein: CSVQRDSYEQYF.

The rearrangement joins TRBV7-6 to TRBJ1-5, with a possible D match to TRBD1 (5 bases). This CDR3 is built from 17 residues. From germline, CDR1 is SGHVS and CDR2 FNYEAQ. V dropped 1 base and J dropped 5 bases, with 18 bases sitting between them. The CDR3 nucleotides are TGTGCCAGCAGCTTAGATTGGGGGGGGAGGGCGGATCAGCCCCAGCATTTT. It specifies CASSLDWGGRADQPQHF. The full variable domain, completed using reference TRBV7-6 and TRBJ1-5, is GAGVSQSPRYKVTKRGQDVALRCDPISGHVSLYWYRQALGQGPEFLTYFNYEAQQDKSGLPNDRFSAERPEGSISTLTIQRTEQRDSAMYRCASSLDWGGRADQPQHFGDGTRLSIL.

The rearrangement links TRBV2 to TRBJ2-2; unclear D gene. The V gene lost 1 base and the J gene lost 5 bases, with 8 bases spanning the gap. Germline CDR1 reads SNHLY; CDR2 reads FYNNEI. This CDR3 is 14 amino acids long. The CDR3 nucleotides read TGTGCCAGCAGTGAAGGGCTCCTTACCGGGGAGCTGTTTTTT. Amino acids: CASSEGLLTGELFF.

On this clone itself: The junction departs from the called germline gene at one end, perhaps through a read error. This chain connects TRBV7-7 to TRBJ2-2, with a weak D call TRBD2 (5 bases). Germline V CDR1 and CDR2: SSHAT, FNYEAQ (reference sequence). The CDR3 has 14 residues. CDR3: CASSLTGNTGELFF. The CDR3, as DNA: TGTGCTAGCAGCTTAACGGGAAACACCGGGGAGCTGTTTTTT.

The chain has TRBV4-1 and TRBJ1-1; 10 bases are a match to TRBD1. Per the germline V gene, CDR1 is MGHRA and CDR2 is YSYEKL. The CDR3 extends over 14 amino acids. Trimming took 3 bases from V and 5 from J; bases not matched to a gene: 3. The CDR3 sequence: CASSQKGQGTEAFF. The DNA for the CDR3 is TGCGCCAGCAGCCAGAAGGGACAGGGGACTGAAGCTTTCTTT.

The chain couples TRBV5-1 to TRBJ2-6; the D call may be TRBD1 or TRBD2 (6 bases each). The V gene's germline CDR1 is SGHRS and CDR2 YFSETQ. The ends were cut back, 2 bases at V and 0 bases at J, with 27 bases in the middle. The CDR3 runs to 22 residues. The CDR3 DNA is TGCGCCAGCAGCTTTGGATTCGGGGGCCGCGGTTCTAGCCACTCTGGGGCCAACGTCCTGACTTTC. Translating it yields CASSFGFGGRGSSHSGANVLTF.

Here the CDR3 DNA reads TGTGCCAGCTGTCAGGGGGGCAGCTCCTACGAGCAGTACTTC. This codes for CASCQGGSSYEQYF. This chain links TRBV6-6 with TRBJ2-7; D perhaps matches TRBD1 (7 bases). Germline V gives CDR1 MNHNY, CDR2 SVGAGI (reference sequence). V lost 8 bases, J lost 0 bases, and 14 bases lay in between. This CDR3 is built from 14 residues.

V usage is TRBV6-1 and J usage is TRBJ2-5; 10 bases align to TRBD2. CDR3 length: 16 amino acids. CDR1 is MNHNS and CDR2 is SASEGT in the germline V gene. The J segment lost 3 bases and the V segment lost 3 bases, leaving 7 bases of the junction unmatched. The CDR3 here is CASSEVSGGQKETQYF. Here the CDR3 DNA reads TGTGCCAGCAGTGAGGTTAGCGGGGGGCAAAAAGAGACCCAGTACTTC.

The genes are TRBV15 and TRBJ2-3, with D perhaps being TRBD1 or TRBD2 (6 bases each). The CDR3 runs to 15 residues. Trimming left V 4 bases short and J 4 bases short, with 15 bases between. Germline CDR1 is LNHNV and CDR2 is YYDKDF (reference sequence). The CDR3 nucleotides read TGTGCCACCAGCACTCTGGAGGGGGGCGCAGATACGCAGTATTTT. It codes for CATSTLEGGADTQYF.

J is TRBJ2-3 and V is TRBV6-5, with 9 bases aligning to TRBD1. Losses at the gene ends were 7 bases for V and 10 bases for J; bases not matched to a gene: 12. The CDR3 loop spans 14 amino acids. CDR1 is MNHEY and CDR2 is SVGAGI in the germline V gene. The CDR3 bases are TGTGCCAGCATGGAGCTAGGACAGGGGTTTGCGCAGTATTTT. Translating it yields CASMELGQGFAQYF.

This clone was seen once. The rearrangement links TRBV7-2 to TRBJ1-4; D may be TRBD1 (5 bases). Germline-derived CDR1 and CDR2 are SGHTA and FQGNSA. The V end lost 3 bases, the J end lost 8 bases, and 16 bases lay between the germline ends. The CDR3 length is 15 residues. In DNA form, the CDR3 reads TGTGCCAGCAGCTTCATGGGGGGAGAGAGGGAAAAACTGTTTTTT. Translation gives CASSFMGGEREKLFF.

This clone was found a few times. The J gene is TRBJ2-7, the V gene TRBV23-1; 7 bases are shared with TRBD1. TRBV23-1 carries the ORF label, with uncertain function. J lost 5 bases, V lost 0 bases, and 7 bases had no gene match. This CDR3 comprises 15 residues. The CDR3 coding sequence is TGCGCCAGCAGTCAATCGCGGTACAGGGGCCACGAGCAGTACTTC. Its protein product is CASSQSRYRGHEQYF.

V gene TRBV7-9 combines with J gene TRBJ2-1; tentatively, D is TRBD1 (7 bases). V was clipped by 5 bases and J by 7 bases, with 21 bases between them. CDR3 length: 16 residues. CDR1 and CDR2 (germline): SEHNR, FQNEAQ (reference sequence). CDR3 DNA: TGTGCCAGCAGCCCCCTCGGCAGGGGGGCCGGGAATGAGCAGTTCTTC. It translates to CASSPLGRGAGNEQFF.